These T cell receptor beta chains were read from a single sample in a study of patients and donors after allogeneic stem cell transplantation. MiXCR, applied by TCRdb to the RT-PCR reads, yields one record per CDR3 protein. The sample records about 16,000 distinct CDR3 sequences, approximately 25% being singletons. Sequencing was performed on blood, either unsorted or a sorted T cell fraction (not recorded which). All receptors come from a human donor who was either an allogeneic HSCT recipient or a stem cell or donor lymphocyte infusion donor (not recorded which). It is not recorded whose cells these are; they may come from a transplant donor. CDR3s include the opening cysteine and the closing phenylalanine or tryptophan. The D gene is left open where the match is weak. Clone size is given for some rows only: seen once, a few or many times, or a class if the clone is expanded.

D: TRBD1; size: .; J: TRBJ1-5; V: TRBV6-2/TRBV6-3; DNA: TGTGCCAGCCAGGGGGCCGGACGCAATCAGCCCCAGCATTTT; CDR3: CASQGAGRNQPQHF
D: TRBD1; size: .; J: TRBJ2-7; V: TRBV28; DNA: TGTGCCAGCAGTGACCCAGGGACAGCCACCTACGAGCAGTACTTC; CDR3: CASSDPGTATYEQYF
D: TRBD1; size: few; J: TRBJ1-5; V: TRBV18; DNA: TGTGCCAGCTCAGTCGACAGGGATCAGCCCCAGCATTTT; CDR3: CASSVDRDQPQHF
D: .; size: .; J: TRBJ1-4; V: TRBV28; DNA: TGTGCCAGCAGTTTAATAGGGGAGGAGGAAAAACTGTTTTTT; CDR3: CASSLIGEEEKLFF
D: TRBD1; size: .; J: TRBJ1-1; V: TRBV5-6; DNA: TGTGCCAGCAGCCCCGGGACAGGGGGGTACAACACTGAAGCTTTCTTT; CDR3: CASSPGTGGYNTEAFF
D: .; size: .; J: TRBJ1-1; V: TRBV28; DNA: TGTGCCAGCAGTTCCATCAAAGGACAGCCGACGAACACTGAAGCTTTCTTT; CDR3: CASSSIKGQPTNTEAFF
D: .; size: once; J: TRBJ2-5; V: TRBV7-3; DNA: TGTGCCAGCAGCTCTCTAGGCGTAGGAGAGACCCAGTACTTC; CDR3: CASSSLGVGETQYF
D: .; size: few; J: TRBJ1-2; V: TRBV28; DNA: TGTGCCAGCCGAACAGACTATGGCTACACCTTC; CDR3: CASRTDYGYTF
D: .; size: few; J: TRBJ1-1; V: TRBV7-9; DNA: TGTGCCAGCAGCCTCCTACTGGGAGCTTTCTTT; CDR3: CASSLLLGAFF
D: TRBD1; size: many; J: TRBJ1-3; V: TRBV12-3/TRBV12-4; DNA: TGTGCCAGCAGTTTCCACCTTACAGGGGTCAACACCATATATTTT; CDR3: CASSFHLTGVNTIYF
D: TRBD1; size: few; J: TRBJ1-2; V: TRBV27; DNA: TGTGCCAGCCCCGACAGGGTAGATGGCTACACCTTC; CDR3: CASPDRVDGYTF
D: .; size: .; J: TRBJ1-2; V: TRBV6-6; DNA: TGTGCCAGCCATAGGGCGGGGTTAGGAAACTATGGCTACACCTTC; CDR3: CASHRAGLGNYGYTF
D: .; size: medium-sized; J: TRBJ1-1; V: TRBV10-3; DNA: TGTGCCATCAGTGAAGGACACTTGAACACTGAAGCTTTCTTT; CDR3: CAISEGHLNTEAFF
D: .; size: .; J: TRBJ2-5; V: TRBV5-6; DNA: TGTGCCAGCAGCATGGTATGGGAGGAGACCCAGTACTTC; CDR3: CASSMVWEETQYF
D: TRBD1; size: .; J: TRBJ2-7; V: TRBV20-1; DNA: TGCAGTGCTAGACACTCGGGACAGGGGACTTCCTACGAGCAGTACTTC; CDR3: CSARHSGQGTSYEQYF
D: TRBD1; size: .; J: TRBJ1-2; V: TRBV5-1; DNA: TGCGCCAGCAGCTTGCGACAGGGGGAGAGCTATGGCTACACCTTC; CDR3: CASSLRQGESYGYTF
D: TRBD2; size: .; J: TRBJ2-1; V: TRBV7-9; DNA: TGTGCCAGCAGGCTAGCGGCCAGAGGTGAGCAGTTCTTC; CDR3: CASRLAARGEQFF
D: .; size: .; J: TRBJ2-3; V: TRBV12-3/TRBV12-4; DNA: TGTGCCAGCAGTTTAGAGGCAGGGGTCTTCATTTCAGATACGCAGTATTTT; CDR3: CASSLEAGVFISDTQYF
D: .; size: large; J: TRBJ1-4; V: TRBV5-1; DNA: TGCGCCAGCAGTCCGACGGGACCGATTGAAAAACTGTTTTTT; CDR3: CASSPTGPIEKLFF
D: .; size: .; J: TRBJ1-2; V: TRBV11-1; DNA: TGTGCCAGCAGCTTCGGGGATCGGAAGCATGGCTACACCTTC; CDR3: CASSFGDRKHGYTF
D: .; size: few; J: TRBJ1-6; V: TRBV30; DNA: TGTGCCTGGAGTGTAACGGGGAAGGTGTCACCCCTCCACTTT; CDR3: CAWSVTGKVSPLHF
D: .; size: .; J: TRBJ2-6; V: TRBV12-3/TRBV12-4; DNA: TGTGCCAGCAGTTTCCCAAACTCTGGGGCCAACGTCCTGACTTTC; CDR3: CASSFPNSGANVLTF
D: .; size: few; J: TRBJ1-1; V: TRBV15; DNA: TGTGCCACCAGCAGAGATAGGAAGGGAACTGAAGCCTTCTTT; CDR3: CATSRDRKGTEAFF
D: .; size: few; J: TRBJ1-6; V: TRBV11-1; DNA: TGTGCCAGCAGCGTAGAAGGGGATTCACCCCTCCACTTT; CDR3: CASSVEGDSPLHF
D: .; size: .; J: TRBJ1-3; V: TRBV5-1; DNA: TGCGCCAGCAGCGTTGAATCTGGAAACACCATATATTTT; CDR3: CASSVESGNTIYF
D: .; size: .; J: TRBJ1-1; V: TRBV20-1; DNA: TGCAGTGCTAGTTTTTCGGGGACGGCAGAAGCTTTCTTT; CDR3: CSASFSGTAEAFF
D: .; size: many; J: TRBJ1-2; V: TRBV7-9; DNA: TGTGCCAGCAGCTTAGCGAGGAATGGTGGCTACACCTTC; CDR3: CASSLARNGGYTF
D: .; size: few; J: TRBJ1-3; V: TRBV20-1; DNA: TGCAGTGCTAGAGAGAGGGGGGGCATCGTCGGAAACACCATATATTTT; CDR3: CSARERGGIVGNTIYF
D: .; size: .; J: TRBJ1-4; V: TRBV10-3; DNA: TGTGCCTCCCAGGGGACAACTAATGAAAAACTGTTTTTT; CDR3: CASQGTTNEKLFF
D: .; size: few; J: TRBJ1-4; V: TRBV15; DNA: TGTGCCACCAGCAGAGATGGACAGTTGGGTGAAAAACTGTTTTTT; CDR3: CATSRDGQLGEKLFF
D: TRBD1; size: .; J: TRBJ1-1; V: TRBV6-2/TRBV6-3; DNA: TGTGCCAGCAGTTTCGACAGGGGGCGCACGGACACTGAAGCTTTCTTT; CDR3: CASSFDRGRTDTEAFF
D: TRBD1; size: .; J: TRBJ1-3; V: TRBV12-3/TRBV12-4; DNA: TGTGCCAGCAGTCGGGGGGCAGGGGGTTATGGAAACACCATATATTTT; CDR3: CASSRGAGGYGNTIYF
D: .; size: .; J: TRBJ2-1; V: TRBV5-4; DNA: TGTGCCAGCAGCTTGGGATGGGGGTCTTACAATGAGCAGTTCTTC; CDR3: CASSLGWGSYNEQFF
D: TRBD1; size: .; J: TRBJ1-2; V: TRBV4-2; DNA: TGTGCCAGCAGCCGAGAATTAGCCAGGGGGCCACGTGGCTACACCTTC; CDR3: CASSRELARGPRGYTF
D: .; size: few; J: TRBJ1-5; V: TRBV18; DNA: TGTGCCAGCTCACCAGATTTGGGCGGGGATCAGCCCCAGCATTTT; CDR3: CASSPDLGGDQPQHF
D: .; size: .; J: TRBJ2-1; V: TRBV29-1; DNA: TGCAGCGTCCTGGACGGGTACAATGAGCAGTTCTTC; CDR3: CSVLDGYNEQFF
D: .; size: .; J: TRBJ1-6; V: TRBV3-1; DNA: TGTGCCAGCAGCCGCCGCAATTCACCCCTCCACTTT; CDR3: CASSRRNSPLHF
D: TRBD1; size: .; J: TRBJ1-3; V: TRBV2; DNA: TGTGCCAGCAGTGGGACAGGGGGCGGAAACACCATATATTTT; CDR3: CASSGTGGGNTIYF
D: .; size: .; J: TRBJ1-1; V: TRBV27; DNA: TGTGCCAGCAGTCGGGCCCGACCGAACACTGAAGCTTTCTTT; CDR3: CASSRARPNTEAFF
D: .; size: .; J: TRBJ1-5; V: TRBV28; DNA: TGTGCCAGCAGTTCCCCACAGGGTACGGGGCTCCGGGGCAATCAGCCCCAGCATTTT; CDR3: CASSSPQGTGLRGNQPQHF
D: .; size: .; J: TRBJ1-1; V: TRBV5-1; DNA: TGCGCCAGCAGCCCCCGGGGAGGATCGAACACTGAAGCTTTCTTT; CDR3: CASSPRGGSNTEAFF
D: .; size: .; J: TRBJ1-1; V: TRBV4-1; DNA: TGCGCCAGCAGCCAAGATCGAGTTTTTGGCACTGAAGCTTTCTTT; CDR3: CASSQDRVFGTEAFF
D: .; size: .; J: TRBJ2-5; V: TRBV18; DNA: TGTGCCAGCTCACCGACCTGGGCTCAAGAGACCCAGTACTTC; CDR3: CASSPTWAQETQYF
D: .; size: few; J: TRBJ1-5; V: TRBV20-1; DNA: TGCAGTGCTACAGGCGGGGGGCGAGGGCAGCCCCAGCATTTT; CDR3: CSATGGGRGQPQHF
D: TRBD1; size: .; J: TRBJ1-2; V: TRBV3-1; DNA: TGTGCCAGCAGTCCGACAGGGAGTGGGTATGGCTACACCTTC; CDR3: CASSPTGSGYGYTF
D: .; size: many; J: TRBJ2-1; V: TRBV7-2; DNA: TGTGCCAGCAGCTCCGGACAGGGAGGGCACAATGAGCAGTTCTTC; CDR3: CASSSGQGGHNEQFF
D: .; size: few; J: TRBJ1-2; V: TRBV6-1; DNA: TGTGCCAGCAGCCGGAGGGGATATGGCTACACCTTC; CDR3: CASSRRGYGYTF
D: .; size: few; J: TRBJ2-2; V: TRBV2; DNA: TGTGCCAGCAGTGGCCAGGGGACCACCGGGGAGCTGTTTTTT; CDR3: CASSGQGTTGELFF
D: .; size: many; J: TRBJ1-3; V: TRBV12-3/TRBV12-4; DNA: TGTGCCAGCTGGAGGGGGGTAACCCTATATTTT; CDR3: CASWRGVTLYF
D: .; size: few; J: TRBJ1-2; V: TRBV12-3/TRBV12-4; DNA: TGTGCCATCAGAGGGGACACCCGGCAGGTCTATGGCTACACCTTC; CDR3: CAIRGDTRQVYGYTF